The sequence of this T cell receptor beta chain was determined in a study of technical replicates of blood from several donors. Unmatched junction bases numbered 10, after V lost 0 bases and J lost 3 bases. Germline V lookup: CDR1 SGHDN, CDR2 FVKESK. The CDR3 spans 19 residues. Only in-frame clones appear in the TCRdb table, and some are missing; sequencing was by immunoSEQ multiplex PCR. The sample has under 100,000 clones, 94% seen once. The chain carries TRBV14 and TRBJ2-5, with 13 bases fitting TRBD2. This TCR was sampled from a human donor in good health. The specimen was T cells isolated from PBMCs. The CDR3 loop is CASSQDRYSGTSGKETQYF. The CDR3 nucleotides are TGTGCCAGCAGCCAAGATAGATACTCCGGGACTAGCGGGAAAGAGACCCAGTACTTC.